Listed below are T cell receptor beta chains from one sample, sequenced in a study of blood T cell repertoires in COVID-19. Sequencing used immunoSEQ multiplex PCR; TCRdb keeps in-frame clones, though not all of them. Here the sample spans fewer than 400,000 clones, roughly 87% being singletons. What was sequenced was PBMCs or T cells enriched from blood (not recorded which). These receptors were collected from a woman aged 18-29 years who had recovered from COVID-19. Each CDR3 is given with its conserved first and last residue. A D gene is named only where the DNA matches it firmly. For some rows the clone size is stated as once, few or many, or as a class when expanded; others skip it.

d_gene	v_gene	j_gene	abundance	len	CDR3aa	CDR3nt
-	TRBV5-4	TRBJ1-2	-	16	CASSWGEGQPNYGYTF	TGTGCCAGCAGCTGGGGGGAGGGGCAACCTAACTATGGCTACACCTTC
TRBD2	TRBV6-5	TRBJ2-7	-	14	CASRRGTSGRQEYF	TGTGCCAGCAGAAGGGGGACTAGCGGGAGACAGGAGTACTTC
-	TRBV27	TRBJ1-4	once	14	CASSNPLPRGRLFF	TGTGCCAGCAGTAACCCTCTACCCAGGGGAAGGCTGTTTTTT
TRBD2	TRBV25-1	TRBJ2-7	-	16	CASSEYRAGGGYEQYF	TGTGCCAGCAGTGAATATCGGGCGGGAGGAGGCTACGAGCAGTACTTC
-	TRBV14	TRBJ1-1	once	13	CASSQGPNTEAFF	TGTGCCAGCAGCCAAGGGCCGAACACTGAAGCTTTCTTT
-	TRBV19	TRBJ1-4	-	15	CASSMGPGVAEKLFF	TGTGCCAGTAGTATGGGTCCAGGGGTTGCTGAAAAACTGTTTTTT
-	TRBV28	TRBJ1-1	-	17	CASSLLSTRLMNTEAFF	TGTGCCAGCAGTTTACTCTCGACCCGACTCATGAACACTGAAGCTTTCTTT
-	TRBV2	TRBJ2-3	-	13	CASSENSEDTQYF	TGTGCCAGCAGTGAAAACTCTGAGGATACGCAGTATTTT
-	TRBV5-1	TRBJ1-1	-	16	CASSLAGGAMNTEAFF	TGCGCCAGCAGCTTGGCTGGGGGGGCTATGAACACTGAAGCTTTCTTT
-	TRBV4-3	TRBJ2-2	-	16	CASSQEVGRFTGELFF	TGCGCCAGCAGCCAAGAGGTCGGGAGATTTACCGGGGAGCTGTTTTTT
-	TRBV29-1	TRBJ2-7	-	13	CSVALGAGYEQYF	TGCAGCGTTGCCCTGGGGGCGGGTTACGAGCAGTACTTC
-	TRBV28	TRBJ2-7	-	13	CASSSDTAYEQYF	TGTGCCAGCAGTTCGGACACCGCCTACGAGCAGTACTTC
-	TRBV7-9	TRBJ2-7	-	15	CASSLGREGRPEQYF	TGTGCCAGCAGCTTAGGTAGGGAAGGGAGGCCCGAGCAGTACTTC
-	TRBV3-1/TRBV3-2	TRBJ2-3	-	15	CASSPNGGLTDTQYF	TGTGCCAGCAGCCCAAACGGGGGGCTCACAGATACGCAGTATTTT